A single sample is the source of the 4 T cell receptor beta chains below, sequenced in a study of regulatory T cells in long-lasting Graves disease. Noted time point: newly diagnosed GD, antithyroid drugs for less than 3 months. From PBMCs, RNA was extracted and then used to make the TCR library. For TCR beta, libraries came from iRepertoire HTBI primers and Arm-PCR of CDR3 regions. MiXCR, run by TCRdb on the multiplex PCR reads, gives a single entry per CDR3 protein. The table records 400,000 to 550,000 distinct CDR3 sequences, just under 15% of them present only once. The same sample was also used in a study of T cells in Graves' hyperthyroidism and ophthalmopathy.

The specimen was peripheral blood mononuclear cells (PBMCs), collected at new diagnosis, from a patient treated with antithyroid drugs. Receptor source: a woman aged 25 to 39 with Graves disease.

There are many counts of this clonotype. V usage is TRBV4-1 and J usage is TRBJ1-2, with D maybe TRBD1 (6 bases). The CDR3 is 14 amino acids. Germline V gene data show CDR1 as MGHRA and CDR2 as YSYEKL. V shed 3 bases and J shed 9 bases, with 17 bases lying between them. CDR3 nucleotide sequence: TGCGCCAGCAGCCACGGGGGGGCTGACATAAGCTACACCTTC. Translating gives CASSHGGADISYTF.

Note on this clonotype: A much larger clone differs from this one at a single base, so this may be a read error. The rearrangement joins TRBV20-1 to TRBJ2-1; D uncertain. Germline assignment: CDR1 DFQATT and CDR2 SNEGSKA (reference sequence). This CDR3 contains 13 residues. V was trimmed by 6 bases and J by 10 bases, leaving 19 bases between them. The DNA for the CDR3 is TGCAGTGCGCCCTCGAGCAATTCCTACGAGCAGTTCTTC. Translating gives CSAPSSNSYEQFF.

This clonotype was found many times. The chain has TRBV28 and TRBJ1-2; D gene uncertain. The V end was cut by 3 bases, the J end by 5 bases, with 19 bases between. Per the germline V gene, CDR1 is MDHEN and CDR2 is SYDVKM. The CDR3 loop spans 16 amino acids. CDR3 sequence: CASSFRPGGRDYGYTF. The DNA for the CDR3 is TGTGCCAGCAGTTTCCGACCCGGAGGAAGGGATTATGGCTACACCTTC.

Concerning this clonotype: A read error is likely here: a far larger clone is one base away. The gene calls are TRBV7-2 and TRBJ2-2; D not resolved. V shed 6 bases and J shed 7 bases, with 15 bases lying between them. CDR3 length: 14 residues. Germline loops: CDR1 SGHTA, CDR2 FQGNSA. The CDR3 coding sequence is TGTGCCAGCAGTCCTCTGAGCGCAGTCGGGGAGCTGTTTTTT. As protein: CASSPLSAVGELFF.